Listed below are T cell receptor beta chains from one sample, sequenced in a study of cytomegalovirus exposure and HLA in healthy donors. Profiling relied on immunoSEQ multiplex PCR, and the TCRdb table lists in-frame clones only, not all of them. The sample carries 90,000 to 120,000 clones, approximately 81% recorded once. The sample was PBMCs. The receptors derive from a man younger than 45 in good health and CMV-seronegative. Both conserved end residues are part of each CDR3. A D gene is named only where the DNA matches it firmly. Clone size is shown for a subset of rows, as once, few, many or a class of expanded clone.

j_call d_call clone_size v_call cdr3_aa cdr3_nt
TRBJ2-7 TRBD2 NA TRBV9 CASSVDGRTYEQYF TGTGCCAGCAGCGTAGACGGGAGGACCTACGAGCAGTACTTC
TRBJ2-7 TRBD2 NA TRBV10-3 CAISESRLAGGEQYF TGTGCCATCAGTGAGTCGAGGCTAGCGGGAGGCGAGCAGTACTTC
TRBJ1-3 NA NA TRBV27 CASSYGLGNTIYF TGTGCCAGCAGCTACGGACTGGGTAACACCATATATTTT
TRBJ1-1 NA NA TRBV7-2 CASSRQLDTEAFF TGTGCCAGCAGCCGACAGTTGGACACTGAAGCTTTCTTT
TRBJ2-5 TRBD2 once TRBV5-1 CASSGGGSVETQYF TGCGCCAGCAGCGGCGGGGGGTCCGTGGAGACCCAGTACTTC
TRBJ1-2 TRBD1 NA TRBV10-3 CAISGRGTEGYTF TGTGCCATCAGTGGGAGGGGGACAGAAGGCTACACCTTC
TRBJ2-7 NA NA TRBV6-5 CASSDSVTYEQYF TGTGCCAGCAGTGACAGCGTCACCTACGAGCAGTACTTC
TRBJ1-6 TRBD1 NA TRBV6-5 CASSYGTGHSPLHF TGTGCCAGCAGTTACGGGACAGGACATTCACCCCTCCACTTT
TRBJ2-5 TRBD1 NA TRBV6-5 CASRLRQGGTQYF TGTGCCAGCAGACTCCGACAGGGGGGGACCCAGTACTTC
TRBJ2-5 TRBD1 NA TRBV5-1 CASSSYAGGSRGWETQYF TGCGCCAGCAGCTCTTATGCAGGGGGCAGCCGCGGATGGGAGACCCAGTACTTC
TRBJ2-2 TRBD2 once TRBV4-2 CASSQGTSGSFSTGELFF TGTGCCAGCAGCCAGGGGACTAGCGGGAGCTTCAGCACCGGGGAGCTGTTTTTT
TRBJ2-5 TRBD2 few TRBV2 CASILAGEETQYF TGTGCCAGCATCCTAGCGGGAGAAGAGACCCAGTACTTC
TRBJ2-1 NA NA TRBV4-1 CASSQGAARDSIWNEQFF TGCGCCAGCAGCCAAGGTGCGGCGCGAGACAGCATTTGGAATGAGCAGTTCTTC
TRBJ1-1 TRBD1 NA TRBV28 CASNKGGTGGTEAFF TGTGCCAGCAACAAAGGAGGGACAGGGGGGACTGAAGCTTTCTTT
TRBJ2-4 NA NA TRBV28 CASSLRQGLAKNIQYF TGTGCCAGCAGTCTCAGACAGGGACTAGCCAAAAACATTCAGTACTTC
TRBJ2-3 NA NA TRBV5-4 CASSFRGTDTQYF TGTGCCAGCAGCTTTCGGGGCACAGATACGCAGTATTTT
TRBJ2-3 TRBD2 NA TRBV5-1 CASSLGLAGGRTDTQYF TGCGCCAGCAGCTTGGGGCTAGCGGGGGGGAGAACAGATACGCAGTATTTT
TRBJ2-7 NA NA TRBV7-9 CASSFRETSTYEQYF TGTGCCAGCAGCTTTCGGGAGACAAGCACCTACGAGCAGTACTTC
TRBJ2-4 NA NA TRBV21-1 CASSTRQGEEAKNIQYF TGTGCCAGCAGCACAAGACAGGGAGAGGAGGCCAAAAACATTCAGTACTTC
TRBJ1-4 NA NA TRBV9 CASSAPDSINEKLFF TGTGCCAGCAGCGCCCCGGACAGCATTAATGAAAAACTGTTTTTT
TRBJ2-7 TRBD1 once TRBV7-9 CASTPSGQGEYEQYF TGTGCCAGCACCCCTTCAGGACAGGGGGAATACGAGCAGTACTTC
TRBJ1-1 NA NA TRBV11-2 CASSLDHRTEAFF TGTGCCAGCAGCTTAGATCATCGGACTGAAGCTTTCTTT
TRBJ1-2 TRBD1 NA TRBV16 CASSLTGGVYGYTF TGTGCCAGCAGCTTGACAGGGGGGGTCTATGGCTACACCTTC
TRBJ2-3 NA NA TRBV30 CAWSVAASSHTDTQYF TGTGCCTGGAGTGTAGCGGCTAGCAGTCACACAGATACGCAGTATTTT
TRBJ1-5 NA once TRBV7-6 CASSLGDDLPQHF TGTGCCAGCAGCTTGGGCGATGATCTGCCCCAGCATTTT
TRBJ1-1 NA NA TRBV7-9 CASSTAGDSNTEAFF TGTGCCAGCAGTACAGCTGGGGACTCGAACACTGAAGCTTTCTTT
TRBJ2-5 TRBD2 NA TRBV7-9 CASSLYLAGGQLGQETQYF TGTGCCAGCAGCTTGTACCTAGCGGGGGGACAACTTGGTCAGGAGACCCAGTACTTC
TRBJ2-7 NA NA TRBV5-1 CASSLENGRAYEQYF TGCGCCAGCAGCTTGGAAAACGGTAGAGCTTACGAGCAGTACTTC
TRBJ2-1 TRBD2 NA TRBV4-1 CASSLFFGGDEQFF TGCGCCAGCAGTCTTTTTTTCGGGGGGGATGAGCAGTTCTTC
TRBJ1-5 NA NA TRBV19 CAYTTNQPQHF TGTGCCTACACAACAAATCAGCCCCAGCATTTT
TRBJ1-2 NA NA TRBV28 CASRSQTVSYGYTF TGTGCCAGCAGGAGCCAGACAGTGTCGTATGGCTACACCTTC
TRBJ1-2 NA NA TRBV6-5 CASSPAGLYGYTF TGTGCCAGCAGCCCCGCAGGGCTCTATGGCTACACCTTC
TRBJ2-7 NA NA TRBV27 CASSWLGTGEQYF TGTGCCAGCAGCTGGCTGGGAACAGGCGAGCAGTACTTC
TRBJ1-5 NA NA TRBV21-1 CASSKGTGFVVHQPQHF TGTGCCAGCAGCAAAGGGACAGGGTTTGTCGTACATCAGCCCCAGCATTTT
TRBJ1-2 NA NA TRBV7-6 CASSLEVGARGYTF TGTGCCAGCAGCTTAGAGGTGGGGGCGCGGGGCTACACCTTC
TRBJ2-7 NA NA TRBV19 CASSLRGAPYEQYF TGTGCCAGTAGCCTCCGGGGAGCCCCCTACGAGCAGTACTTC
TRBJ2-5 NA NA TRBV7-3 CASSADSSYQETQYF TGTGCCAGCAGCGCCGACAGCTCGTACCAAGAGACCCAGTACTTC
TRBJ2-2 TRBD1 NA TRBV6-1 CASSEQQGPGELFF TGTGCCAGCAGTGAGCAACAGGGGCCTGGGGAGCTGTTTTTT
TRBJ2-4 NA NA TRBV19 CASSMSEAAIQYF TGTGCCAGTAGTATGAGCGAGGCGGCCATTCAGTACTTC
TRBJ1-2 NA NA TRBV6-5 CASSYEQGAGYTF TGTGCCAGCAGTTACGAGCAGGGTGCTGGCTACACCTTC
TRBJ1-4 NA NA TRBV29-1 CSVVPQGNEKLFF TGCAGCGTTGTACCCCAGGGTAATGAAAAACTGTTTTTT
TRBJ2-5 TRBD1 NA TRBV7-3 CASSPYGQGETQYF TGTGCCAGCAGCCCATACGGACAGGGGGAGACCCAGTACTTC
TRBJ1-2 NA few TRBV2 CASGGSNYGYTF TGTGCCAGTGGCGGATCCAACTATGGCTACACCTTC
TRBJ2-7 NA NA TRBV30 CAWSLGSKTYEQYF TGTGCCTGGAGCTTAGGGAGTAAGACCTACGAGCAGTACTTC
TRBJ2-1 TRBD2 NA TRBV2 CASKTLAGGSYNEQFF TGTGCCAGCAAGACCCTAGCGGGAGGCTCCTACAATGAGCAGTTCTTC
TRBJ2-5 NA NA TRBV7-9 CASSLHRKETQYF TGTGCCAGCAGCTTGCACAGAAAAGAGACCCAGTACTTC
TRBJ2-5 TRBD2 NA TRBV5-4 CASSSTSGSRETQYF TGTGCCAGCAGCTCGACAAGCGGGAGTCGAGAGACCCAGTACTTC
TRBJ1-1 NA NA TRBV11-2 CASSLVGTEAFF TGTGCCAGCAGCCTAGTGGGGACAGAAGCTTTCTTT
TRBJ2-3 NA NA TRBV18 CASSQTSSDTQYF TGTGCCAGCTCTCAAACCTCTAGCGATACGCAGTATTTT